These 4 T cell receptor beta chains were sequenced from one sample in a study of control samples from healthy donors and cancer patients (TCRdb year 2020). The library was built by means of the immunoSEQ multiplex PCR assay. As stored in TCRdb, this immuneACCESS dataset retains in-frame rearrangements with V and J assigned. A fraction of the clones does not appear; measured against another copy, unresolved V genes explain less than half of the discrepancy, and the remainder lacks a known reason. The sample table records tens of thousands of clones; about 88% of these occur just once. In total, the top ten clones hold 13% to 15% of the sample. The sample was blood. These TCRs come from a woman in her seventies in good health.

The chain couples TRBV3-1 (or the pseudogene TRBV3-2) to TRBJ2-4; D assignment may be TRBD1 or TRBD2 (5 bases each). The ends were cut back, 4 bases at V and 9 bases at J, with 13 bases in the middle. The CDR3 has 13 amino acids. CDR1 is LGHDT, CDR2 YNNKEL, per germline (reference sequence). Here the CDR3 reads CASSLGTEGIQYF. For the CDR3, the DNA is TGTGCCAGCAGCCTGGGGACCGAGGGCATTCAGTACTTC.

This rearrangement joins TRBV7-3 to TRBJ1-3; D might be TRBD2 (6 bases). Judging by the DNA end, TRBJ2-2 fits better; the J call may be wrong. Germline assignment: CDR1 SGHTA and CDR2 FQGTGA. The CDR3 spans 17 residues. CDR3 residues: CASSLGPGEPRTGELFF. DNA for the CDR3: TGTGCCAGCAGCTTAGGACCGGGGGAGCCGCGCACCGGGGAGCTGTTTTTT.

The rearrangement links TRBV30 to TRBJ2-3, with a possible D match to TRBD2 (7 bases). V dropped 4 bases and J dropped 1 base, with 15 bases sitting between them. The germline CDR1 and CDR2 sequences are GTSNPN and SVGIG (reference sequence). This CDR3 contains 15 residues. CDR3 residues: CAWNRGGAGTDTQYF. Here the CDR3 DNA reads TGTGCCTGGAACCGAGGGGGGGCGGGCACAGATACGCAGTATTTT.

The chain links TRBV7-9 to TRBJ2-7; D not certain. Germline V gene lookup returns CDR1 SEHNR and CDR2 FQNEAQ (reference sequence). V shed 5 bases and J shed 6 bases, with 17 bases lying between them. The CDR3 sequence is 14 residues long. The CDR3 bases are TGTGCCAGCAGCCACGAGAGTTCTCCGGGCGAGCAGTACTTC. Translated, it gives CASSHESSPGEQYF.